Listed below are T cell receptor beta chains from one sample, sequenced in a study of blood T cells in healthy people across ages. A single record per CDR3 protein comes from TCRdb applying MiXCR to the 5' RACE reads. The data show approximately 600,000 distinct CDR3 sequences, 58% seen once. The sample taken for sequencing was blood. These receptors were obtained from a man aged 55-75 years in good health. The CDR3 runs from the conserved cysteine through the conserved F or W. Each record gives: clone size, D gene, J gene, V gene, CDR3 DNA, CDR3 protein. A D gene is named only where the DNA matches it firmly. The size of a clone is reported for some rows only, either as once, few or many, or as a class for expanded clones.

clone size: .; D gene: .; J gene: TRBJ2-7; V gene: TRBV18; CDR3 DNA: TGTGCCAGCTCATCGTCAACAGGGTCCGAGCAGTACTTC; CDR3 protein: CASSSSTGSEQYF
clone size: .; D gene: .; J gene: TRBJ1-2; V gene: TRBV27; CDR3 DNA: TGTGCCAGCAGTCAGACAGGAAGTGGCTACACCTTC; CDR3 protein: CASSQTGSGYTF
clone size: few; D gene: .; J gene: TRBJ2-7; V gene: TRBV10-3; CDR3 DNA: TGTGCCATCAGTGAGTCAAGGGTAGACTACGAGCAGTACTTC; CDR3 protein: CAISESRVDYEQYF
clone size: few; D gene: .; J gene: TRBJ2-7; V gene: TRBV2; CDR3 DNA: TGTGCCAGCAGTGGGGGACGGAGGACCTACGAGCAGTACTTC; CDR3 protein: CASSGGRRTYEQYF
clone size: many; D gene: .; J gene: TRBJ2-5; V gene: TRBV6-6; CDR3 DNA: TGTGCCAGCAGTTACAGGGGTGGGGAGACCCAGTACTTC; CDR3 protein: CASSYRGGETQYF
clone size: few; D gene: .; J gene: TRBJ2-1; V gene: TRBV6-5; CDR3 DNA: TGTGCCAGCAGTTACTCCGGGACCTACAATGAGCAGTTCTTC; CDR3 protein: CASSYSGTYNEQFF
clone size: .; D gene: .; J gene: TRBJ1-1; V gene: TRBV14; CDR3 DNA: TGTGCCAGCAGCCCAGGGGTTTTGAACACTGAAGCTTTCTTT; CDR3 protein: CASSPGVLNTEAFF
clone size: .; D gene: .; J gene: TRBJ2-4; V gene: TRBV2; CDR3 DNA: TGTGCCACCCAGGGGGGGGGGCTTTGGAGAAACATTCAGTACTTC; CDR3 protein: CATQGGGLWRNIQYF
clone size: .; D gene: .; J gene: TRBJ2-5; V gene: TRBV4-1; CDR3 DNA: TGCGCCAGCAGCCAAAGACGTAGGACGGAAGAGACCCAGTACTTC; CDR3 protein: CASSQRRRTEETQYF
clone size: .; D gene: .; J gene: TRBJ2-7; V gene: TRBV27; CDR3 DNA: TGTGCCAGCAGTAATGGGGTGACCTACGAGCAGTACTTC; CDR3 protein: CASSNGVTYEQYF
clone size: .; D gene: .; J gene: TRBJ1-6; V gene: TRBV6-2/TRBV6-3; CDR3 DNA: TGTGCCAGCAGTTACTCGGGGAGGTCCTATAATTCACCCCTCCACTTT; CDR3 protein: CASSYSGRSYNSPLHF
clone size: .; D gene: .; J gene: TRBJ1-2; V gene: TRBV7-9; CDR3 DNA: TGTGCCAGCAGCCAAGTCCGAAGACAGAGCTCTAACTATGGCTACACCTTC; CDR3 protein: CASSQVRRQSSNYGYTF
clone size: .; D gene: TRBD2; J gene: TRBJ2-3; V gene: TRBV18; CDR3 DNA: TGTGCCAGCTCACGAGGGACTAGCGGGGGCAGCACTGATACGCAGTATTTT; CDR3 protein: CASSRGTSGGSTDTQYF
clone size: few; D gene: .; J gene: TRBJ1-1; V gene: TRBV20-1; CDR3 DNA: TGCAGTGCTAGAATGACAGTAATGAACACTGAAGCTTTCTTT; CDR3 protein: CSARMTVMNTEAFF
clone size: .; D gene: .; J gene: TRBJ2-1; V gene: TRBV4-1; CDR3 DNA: TGCGCCAGCAGCCAAGATCCAGGGGGGCCATACAATGAGCAGTTCTTC; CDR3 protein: CASSQDPGGPYNEQFF
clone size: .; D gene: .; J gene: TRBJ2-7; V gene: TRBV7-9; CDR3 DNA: TGTGCCAGCAGCTTAGGGAGGGACCAGGCTTGGGGCTCCTACGAGCAGTACTTC; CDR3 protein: CASSLGRDQAWGSYEQYF
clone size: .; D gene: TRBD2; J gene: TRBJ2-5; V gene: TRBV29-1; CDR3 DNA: TGCAGCGTTGAACGGCTAGCGGGGGAGACCCAGTACTTC; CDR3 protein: CSVERLAGETQYF
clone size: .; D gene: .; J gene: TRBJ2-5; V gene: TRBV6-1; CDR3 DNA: TGTGCCAGCAGGACCCCGCGGGGACAAGAGACCCAGTACTTC; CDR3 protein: CASRTPRGQETQYF
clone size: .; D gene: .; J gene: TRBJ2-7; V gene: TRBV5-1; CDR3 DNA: TGCGCCAGCAGCTTGGCCATCGGCAGGGGAGCCTACAATGAGCAGTACTTC; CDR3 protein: CASSLAIGRGAYNEQYF
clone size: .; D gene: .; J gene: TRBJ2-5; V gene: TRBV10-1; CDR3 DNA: TGCGCCAGCAGTGAGTCAGGACTGCCGTACCAAGAGACCCAGTACTTC; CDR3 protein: CASSESGLPYQETQYF
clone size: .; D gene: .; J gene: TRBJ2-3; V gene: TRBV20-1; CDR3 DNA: TGCAGTGCTAGAGATCCGAGCGAGGGGTCCCCAGATACGCAGTATTTT; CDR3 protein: CSARDPSEGSPDTQYF
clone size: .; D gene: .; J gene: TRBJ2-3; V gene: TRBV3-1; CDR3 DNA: TGTGCCAGCAGCCAAAATCTGGCCTCTACGCAGTATTTT; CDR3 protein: CASSQNLASTQYF
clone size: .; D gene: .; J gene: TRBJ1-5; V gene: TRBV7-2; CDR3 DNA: TGTGCCAGCAGCCCCCAACCAGGGCATCAGCCCCAGCATTTT; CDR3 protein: CASSPQPGHQPQHF
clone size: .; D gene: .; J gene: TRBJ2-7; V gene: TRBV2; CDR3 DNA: TGTGCCAGCAGCAACATCATGTACGAGCAGTACTTC; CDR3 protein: CASSNIMYEQYF
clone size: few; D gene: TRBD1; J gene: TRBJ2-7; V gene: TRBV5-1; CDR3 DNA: TGCGCCAGCAGCTTGAGGGGGACAGACACCTACGAGCAGTACTTC; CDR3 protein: CASSLRGTDTYEQYF
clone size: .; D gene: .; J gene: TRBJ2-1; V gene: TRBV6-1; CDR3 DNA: TGTGCCAGCAGTCCTAGGGCCAGCTCGAATAGGCAGTTCTTC; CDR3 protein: CASSPRASSNRQFF
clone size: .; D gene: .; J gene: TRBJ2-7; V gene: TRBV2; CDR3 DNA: TGTGCCAGCAACCGGGACTGGAGATCCTACGAGCAGTACTTC; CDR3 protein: CASNRDWRSYEQYF
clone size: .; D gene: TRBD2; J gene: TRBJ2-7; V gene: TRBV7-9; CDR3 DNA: TGTGCCAGCAGCATGGGGACTAGCGGGGGGTACAATGAGCAGTACTTC; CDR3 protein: CASSMGTSGGYNEQYF
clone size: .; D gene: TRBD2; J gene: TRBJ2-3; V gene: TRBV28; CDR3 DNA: TGTGCCAGCAGTACCGGACTAGCGGGCCTTAGCACAGATACGCAGTATTTT; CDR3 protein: CASSTGLAGLSTDTQYF